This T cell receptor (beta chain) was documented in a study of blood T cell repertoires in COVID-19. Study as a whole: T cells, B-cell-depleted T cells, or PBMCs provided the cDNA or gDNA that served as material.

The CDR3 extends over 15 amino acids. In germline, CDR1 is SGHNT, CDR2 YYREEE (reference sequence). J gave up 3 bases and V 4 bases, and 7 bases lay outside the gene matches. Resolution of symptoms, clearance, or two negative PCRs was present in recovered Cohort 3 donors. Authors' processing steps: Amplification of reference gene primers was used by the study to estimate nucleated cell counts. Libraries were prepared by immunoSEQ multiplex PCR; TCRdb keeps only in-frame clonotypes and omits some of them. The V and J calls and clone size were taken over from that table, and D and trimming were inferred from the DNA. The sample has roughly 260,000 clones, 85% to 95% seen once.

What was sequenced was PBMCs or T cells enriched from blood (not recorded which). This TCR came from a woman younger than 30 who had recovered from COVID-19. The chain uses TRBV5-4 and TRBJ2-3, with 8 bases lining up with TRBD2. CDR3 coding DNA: TGTGCCAGCAGCACGCCGGGACTAGGGACAGATACGCAGTATTTT. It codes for CASSTPGLGTDTQYF.